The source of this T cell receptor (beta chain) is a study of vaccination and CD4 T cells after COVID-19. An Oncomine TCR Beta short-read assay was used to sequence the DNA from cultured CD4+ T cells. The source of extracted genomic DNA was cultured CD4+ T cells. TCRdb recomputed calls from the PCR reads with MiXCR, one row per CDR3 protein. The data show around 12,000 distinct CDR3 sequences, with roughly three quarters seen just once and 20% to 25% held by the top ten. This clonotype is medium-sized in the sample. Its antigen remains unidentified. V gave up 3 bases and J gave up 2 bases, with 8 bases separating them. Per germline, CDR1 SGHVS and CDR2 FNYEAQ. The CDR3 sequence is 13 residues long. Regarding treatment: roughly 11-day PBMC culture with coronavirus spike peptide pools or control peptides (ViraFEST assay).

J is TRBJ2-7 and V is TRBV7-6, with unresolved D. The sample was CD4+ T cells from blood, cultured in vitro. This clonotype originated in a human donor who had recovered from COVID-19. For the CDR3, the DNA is TGTGCCAGCAGCTTCGGAACAGCCTACGAGCAGTACTTC. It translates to CASSFGTAYEQYF.